The 12 T cell receptor beta chains below come from one sample, sequenced in a study of regulatory T cells in long-lasting Graves disease. TCR beta libraries were built with iRepertoire HTBI primers and Arm-PCR of CDR3 regions. MiXCR was run by TCRdb on the multiplex PCR reads, yielding one entry per CDR3 protein. The sample has around 450,000 distinct CDR3 sequences, roughly 17% seen once; the top ten hold 12%. Time point defined: newly diagnosed GD, antithyroid drugs for less than 3 months. Following extraction of RNA from PBMCs, that RNA was used to make the TCR library. These sequences were also reported in another study, on T cells in Graves' hyperthyroidism and ophthalmopathy.

The sample was peripheral blood mononuclear cells (PBMCs), taken at new diagnosis, from a patient treated with antithyroid drugs. The source is a middle-aged man with Graves disease.

Ten or more counts support this clonotype. The chain carries TRBV9 and TRBJ2-7; 9 bases agree with TRBD1. Losses at the gene ends were 2 bases for V and 3 bases for J; bases not matched to a gene: 6. The length of the CDR3 is 15 residues. Germline lookup yields CDR1 SGDLS and CDR2 YYNGEE. CDR3 protein: CASSVRGQGDYEQYF. In DNA form, the CDR3 reads TGTGCCAGCAGCGTCCGGGGACAGGGTGACTACGAGCAGTACTTC.

There are many counts of this clonotype. The chain recombines TRBV2 with TRBJ2-1; D unclear. The CDR3 has 14 amino acids. Germline V gives CDR1 SNHLY, CDR2 FYNNEI. V gave up 5 bases and J gave up 8 bases, with 16 bases separating them. CDR3 protein: CASSFETARHEQFF. The CDR3 region has the DNA TGTGCCAGCAGTTTCGAAACCGCACGGCATGAGCAGTTCTTC.

Details on this clonotype: A much more abundant neighbour one base away suggests this may be a read error. The chain joins TRBV29-1 to TRBJ2-2; TRBD1 matches at 7 bases. Unmatched junction bases numbered 18, after V lost 4 bases and J lost 1 base. The V gene's germline CDR1 is SQVTM and CDR2 ANQGSEA. The CDR3 has 19 residues. The CDR3 coding sequence is TGCAGCGTTGGGGGCCGAGCCGACCCTCAGGGGGAGAACACCGGGGAGCTGTTTTTT. Translated, it gives CSVGGRADPQGENTGELFF.

In this sample, this clonotype turned up many times. This chain joins TRBV5-1 and TRBJ2-7, with D tentatively TRBD1 (5 bases). V lost 0 bases, J lost 6 bases, and 16 bases lay in between. The CDR3 contains 15 residues. Per the germline V gene, CDR1 is SGHRS and CDR2 is YFSETQ. CDR3 sequence: CASSLGQIVFSEQYF. For the CDR3, the DNA is TGCGCCAGCAGCTTGGGACAGATAGTATTCTCCGAGCAGTACTTC.

This clonotype was counted a few times. This chain connects TRBV6-1 to TRBJ1-4; TRBD1 matches at 8 bases. V shed 4 bases and J 2 bases; nucleotides not matched to a gene: 9. The CDR3 contains 17 residues. Germline-derived CDR1 and CDR2 are MNHNS and SASEGT. In DNA form, the CDR3 reads TGTGCCAGCAGTGGTACAAACAGGGGGTTGACTAATGAAAAACTGTTTTTT. Protein product: CASSGTNRGLTNEKLFF.

This clonotype was observed a few times. The chain employs TRBV20-1 and TRBJ2-7; 11 nucleotides match TRBD2. Germline values: CDR1 DFQATT, CDR2 SNEGSKA (reference sequence). The CDR3 is made up of 13 amino acids. V shed 5 bases and J 7 bases; nucleotides not matched to a gene: 7. The CDR3 here is CSAAGLAGGEQYF. The DNA of the CDR3 is TGCAGTGCTGCCGGACTAGCGGGTGGGGAGCAGTACTTC.

The chain employs TRBV27 and TRBJ1-1; D is unresolved. The CDR3 loop spans 13 amino acids. The germline V gene encodes CDR1 MNHEY and CDR2 SMNVEV (reference sequence). The V end lost 6 bases, the J end lost 5 bases, and 13 bases lay between the germline ends. CDR3 nucleotides: TGTGCCAGCAGCTTAGGGTCTGGTACTGAAGCTTTCTTT. This codes for CASSLGSGTEAFF.

The table lists this clonotype with many counts. This rearrangement joins TRBV20-1 to TRBJ2-7; 11 positions match TRBD2. Germline values: CDR1 DFQATT, CDR2 SNEGSKA (reference sequence). The CDR3 length is 15 residues. Losses at the gene ends were 1 base for V and 1 base for J; bases not matched to a gene: 3. CDR3 residues: CSARGLAGGSYEQYF. For the CDR3, the DNA is TGCAGTGCTAGAGGGCTAGCGGGAGGATCCTACGAGCAGTACTTC.

This clonotype was observed a few times. The rearrangement uses TRBV29-1 and TRBJ1-2; TRBD1 agrees at 7 bases. Germline trimming cut 8 bases from V and 3 bases from J; bases unmatched to any gene: 6. The CDR3 length is 12 residues. CDR1 and CDR2 from the germline V gene are SQVTM and ANQGSEA. CDR3 loop: CSIGTGDYGYTF. The CDR3 DNA is TGCAGCATTGGAACAGGGGACTATGGCTACACCTTC.

The table lists this clonotype with a few counts. The CDR3 reads CASGPLYGETQYF. The CDR3 DNA sequence: TGTGCCAGCGGACCACTTTACGGAGAGACCCAGTACTTC. This chain connects TRBV28 to TRBJ2-5; D gene unclear. The CDR3 consists of 13 residues. Germline lookup yields CDR1 MDHEN and CDR2 SYDVKM. With 8 bases removed from V and 4 bases from J, the gap between germline ends came to 14 bases.

This clonotype was counted ten times or more. The chain recombines TRBV5-4 with TRBJ2-2; D remains unclear. Trimming cost V 0 bases and J 2 bases, with 8 bases left between them. The CDR3 has 15 residues. CDR1 is SGHNT and CDR2 is YYREEE in the germline V gene (reference sequence). The CDR3 sequence is CASSLVGVNTGELFF. The CDR3 DNA sequence: TGTGCCAGCAGCTTGGTAGGAGTCAACACCGGGGAGCTGTTTTTT.

The chain links TRBV3-1 to TRBJ1-2; D is possibly TRBD1 (5 bases). V was pared by 5 bases and J by 2 bases, with 12 bases between. Germline V gene lookup returns CDR1 LGHDT and CDR2 YNNKEL (reference sequence). The CDR3 is 14 residues long. CDR3 nucleotide sequence: TGTGCCAGCAGCTCATGGGGGGAAAACTATGGCTACACCTTC. It yields the protein CASSSWGENYGYTF.